The 23 T cell receptor beta chains reported below all come from one sample, sequenced in a study of blood T cell repertoires in COVID-19. Clones were sequenced by immunoSEQ multiplex PCR, and TCRdb holds only the in-frame ones, with some missing. The table lists roughly 250,000 clones, around 86% of them singletons. The sequenced sample consisted of PBMCs or T cells enriched from blood (not recorded which). Every receptor here comes from a woman between 45 and 65 years old who had recovered from COVID-19.

The chain joins TRBV10-3 to TRBJ2-7, with TRBD2 identical over 7 bases. Looked up from germline, CDR1 is ENHRY and CDR2 is SYGVKD. This CDR3 has 14 amino acids. V shed 6 bases and J 2 bases; nucleotides not matched to a gene: 7. The CDR3 is CAIRPSSGTYEQYF. CDR3 nucleotides: TGTGCCATCAGACCATCTAGCGGCACCTACGAGCAGTACTTC.

The table lists this clone with a count of one. The chain combines TRBV14 with TRBJ1-4; TRBD1 matches at 7 bases. The junction had 5 bases not matched to a gene; V was cut back by 2 bases and J by 8 bases. CDR3 size: 14 residues. Germline V gives CDR1 SGHDN, CDR2 FVKESK. The CDR3 protein is CASSQRGREEKLFF. The DNA for the CDR3 is TGTGCCAGCAGCCAAAGGGGGCGCGAGGAAAAACTGTTTTTT.

This clone was detected only a few times. The chain uses TRBV10-3 and TRBJ1-4; D unclear. The V gene lost 2 bases and the J gene lost 5 bases, with 6 bases spanning the gap. Germline values: CDR1 ENHRY, CDR2 SYGVKD. CDR3 length: 13 residues. CDR3 region: CAISEPRNEKLFF. The CDR3 DNA reads TGTGCCATCAGTGAGCCCCGGAATGAAAAACTGTTTTTT.

The CDR3 DNA reads TGTGCCTGGAGGGACAGGGGGCTTGAAGCTTTCTTT. This gives the protein CAWRDRGLEAFF. The rearrangement joins TRBV30 to TRBJ1-1, with 11 bases identical to TRBD1. J gave up 7 bases and V 3 bases, and 1 base lay outside the gene matches. The CDR3 sequence is 12 residues long. Germline V gives CDR1 GTSNPN, CDR2 SVGIG (reference sequence).

The rearrangement joins TRBV2 to TRBJ1-5; D not resolved. The length of the CDR3 is 15 residues. With 5 bases removed from V and 2 bases from J, the gap between germline ends came to 13 bases. The germline V gene encodes CDR1 SNHLY and CDR2 FYNNEI. The CDR3 DNA sequence: TGTGCCAGCAGTTTTGACGGGAGGGGCAATCAGCCCCAGCATTTT. Translation gives CASSFDGRGNQPQHF.

The CDR3 DNA reads as TGTGCCAGCAGCTTAGGGAACAGGGGATCGAACACTGAAGCTTTCTTT. Protein product: CASSLGNRGSNTEAFF. The chain uses TRBV11-2 and TRBJ1-1; 7 positions match TRBD1. Unmatched junction bases numbered 6, after V lost 1 base and J lost 1 base. The CDR3 consists of 16 residues. The germline CDR1 and CDR2 sequences are SGHAT and FQNNGV.

The chain is built from TRBV19 and TRBJ1-2, with D perhaps matching TRBD1 (6 bases). The CDR3 contains 14 residues. Germline CDR1 is LNHDA and CDR2 is SQIVND (reference sequence). V lost 3 bases and J lost 4, with 12 bases in between. CDR3 nucleotides: TGTGCCAGTAGTATTACAGGGCCACGCTATGGCTACACCTTC. It yields the protein CASSITGPRYGYTF.

The chain has TRBV29-1 and TRBJ1-1, with TRBD1 matching over 9 bases. This CDR3 is 12 amino acids long. Trimming at V came to 6 bases and at J to 4 bases, leaving 3 bases not matched to a gene. The germline CDR1 and CDR2 sequences are SQVTM and ANQGSEA. The CDR3 region has the DNA TGCAGCGTCGACAGGGGGGCCACTGAAGCTTTCTTT. It is translated as CSVDRGATEAFF. Supplemented by reference TRBV29-1 and TRBJ1-1, the full variable domain reads SAVISQKPSRDICQRGTSLTIQCQVDSQVTMMFWYRQQPGQSLTLIATANQGSEATYESGFVIDKFPISRPNLTFSTLTVSNMSPEDSSIYLCSVDRGATEAFFGQGTRLTVV.

The V and J genes are TRBV28 and TRBJ1-4; no clear D. V dropped 8 bases and J dropped 3 bases, with 19 bases sitting between them. This CDR3 is 16 amino acids long. Per germline, CDR1 MDHEN and CDR2 SYDVKM. CDR3 amino acids: CASRPRMRVANEKLFF. The CDR3 coding sequence is TGTGCCAGCCGCCCCAGGATGAGAGTGGCTAATGAAAAACTGTTTTTT.

V gene TRBV28 combines with J gene TRBJ2-3, with TRBD1 matching over 8 bases. J was trimmed by 4 bases and V by 7 bases; bases with no gene match: 13. The CDR3 covers 16 residues. The germline V gene has CDR1 MDHEN and CDR2 SYDVKM. The CDR3 sequence is CASKGGGQGRSDTQYF. In nucleotides, the CDR3 is TGTGCCAGCAAGGGGGGTGGACAGGGCAGGTCAGATACGCAGTATTTT.

Here the CDR3 DNA reads TGTGCCAGCAGCCGAGACAGGTTGAACACTGAAGCTTTCTTT. Protein: CASSRDRLNTEAFF. The chain joins TRBV13 to TRBJ1-1; D might be TRBD1 (6 bases). The CDR3 consists of 14 residues. Germline CDR1 PRHDT, CDR2 FYEKMQ (reference sequence). V shed 5 bases and J shed 0 bases, with 10 bases lying between them.

A single count supports this clone. The genes are TRBV19 and TRBJ1-5; no reliable D call. CDR3 length: 15 amino acids. Germline values: CDR1 LNHDA, CDR2 SQIVND (reference sequence). V shed 5 bases and J shed 2 bases, with 13 bases lying between them. The DNA of the CDR3 is TGTGCCAGTAGTGTAGGAGGCGCCGGCAATCAGCCCCAGCATTTT. This sequence encodes CASSVGGAGNQPQHF.

The rearrangement joins TRBV27 to TRBJ1-5, with TRBD1 as a possible D gene (6 bases). The germline V gene has CDR1 MNHEY and CDR2 SMNVEV (reference sequence). The CDR3 has 14 amino acids. Trimming took off 3 bases at V and 9 bases at J, with 15 bases between the two ends. The CDR3 DNA is TGTGCCAGCAGTTTTGCGACAGGCAAGGGGCCCCAGCATTTT. Protein product: CASSFATGKGPQHF.

The V and J genes are TRBV27 and TRBJ2-7; TRBD2 is a possible D gene (6 bases). The CDR3 runs 12 residues. Germline CDR1 is MNHEY and CDR2 is SMNVEV (reference sequence). Trimming left V 9 bases short and J 2 bases short, with 11 bases between. The CDR3 here is CASVGGAYEQYF. Written as DNA, the CDR3 is TGTGCCAGTGTCGGGGGAGCCTACGAGCAGTACTTC.

The chain is built from TRBV18 and TRBJ2-5; D possibly corresponds to TRBD1 (6 bases). The CDR3 runs 14 residues. Trimming pared 3 bases from V and 2 bases from J, leaving 10 bases between. Germline V gives CDR1 KGHSH, CDR2 LQKENI. The CDR3 region has the DNA TGTGCCAGCTCACCGGGGGCTTCACAAGAGACCCAGTACTTC. Protein sequence: CASSPGASQETQYF. Combining the CDR3 with reference TRBV18 and TRBJ2-5 gives the whole variable domain NAGVMQNPRHLVRRRGQEARLRCSPMKGHSHVYWYRQLPEEGLKFMVYLQKENIIDESGMPKERFSAEFPKEGPSILRIQQVVRGDSAAYFCASSPGASQETQYFGPGTRLLVL.

V gene TRBV7-2 combines with J gene TRBJ2-1; TRBD2 might be the D (5 bases). This CDR3 is built from 12 residues. CDR1 SGHTA and CDR2 FQGNSA come from the germline V gene. The germline V and J ends were trimmed by 3 bases and 7 bases, with 7 bases remaining between them. CDR3 in amino acids: CASSFTRNEQFF. The CDR3 DNA sequence: TGTGCCAGCAGCTTCACTAGAAATGAGCAGTTCTTC.

The chain uses TRBV28 and TRBJ1-3, with D tentatively TRBD1 (5 bases). Trimming pared 5 bases from V and 2 bases from J, leaving 13 bases between. CDR1 MDHEN and CDR2 SYDVKM come from the germline V gene. The CDR3 covers 15 residues. The CDR3 DNA reads TGTGCCAGCAGTCCCCGGGGGGGGACTGGAAACACCATATATTTT. Protein product: CASSPRGGTGNTIYF. Full variable domain (rest looked up from reference TRBV28 and TRBJ1-3): DVKVTQSSRYLVKRTGEKVFLECVQDMDHENMFWYRQDPGLGLRLIYFSYDVKMKEKGDIPEGYSVSREKKERFSLILESASTNQTSMYLCASSPRGGTGNTIYFGEGSWLTVV.

The chain links TRBV4-1 to TRBJ1-6, with TRBD1 identical over 8 bases. V shed 6 bases and J 7 bases; nucleotides not matched to a gene: 8. CDR3 length: 15 residues. Germline assignment: CDR1 MGHRA and CDR2 YSYEKL. This chain's CDR3 is CASSPLDRVNSPLHF. DNA for the CDR3: TGCGCCAGCAGTCCACTGGACAGGGTCAATTCACCCCTCCACTTT.

V is TRBV19 and J is TRBJ2-1, with TRBD2 identical over 11 bases. Losses at the gene ends were 8 bases for V and 5 bases for J; bases not matched to a gene: 23. The CDR3 covers 20 residues. Germline loops: CDR1 LNHDA, CDR2 SQIVND (reference sequence). The DNA of the CDR3 is TGTGCCAGTGCCCCCATGGGGGTAGCGGGAGGGCGGGGTAAAGACAATGAGCAGTTCTTC. It translates to CASAPMGVAGGRGKDNEQFF.

The V gene is TRBV18, the J gene TRBJ1-5, with TRBD1 as a possible D gene (5 bases). The CDR3 loop spans 13 amino acids. V lost 5 bases and J lost 4, with 9 bases in between. Germline loops: CDR1 KGHSH, CDR2 LQKENI. CDR3 sequence: CASSGGGNQPQHF. In DNA form, the CDR3 reads TGTGCCAGCTCAGGGGGGGGGAATCAGCCCCAGCATTTT.

This sequence joins TRBV19 and TRBJ2-3; D remains ambiguous. The germline V gene has CDR1 LNHDA and CDR2 SQIVND (reference sequence). This CDR3 comprises 15 residues. V lost 6 bases to trimming and J lost 3 bases, with 16 bases between them. The CDR3: CASRTTGIDTDTQYF. The CDR3 nucleotides read TGTGCCAGTAGGACCACGGGTATAGATACAGATACGCAGTATTTT.

This chain uses TRBV2 with TRBJ2-1; D is unclear. The CDR3 loop spans 15 amino acids. Germline lookup yields CDR1 SNHLY and CDR2 FYNNEI. Trimming shortened V by 4 bases and J by 5 bases, and 15 bases separated the two germline ends. CDR3 DNA sequence: TGTGCCAGCAGTGCATCCGGAGCACCACACAATGAGCAGTTCTTC. Protein: CASSASGAPHNEQFF.

This clone has a single count. The gene calls are TRBV7-2 and TRBJ2-3, with 7 bases aligning to TRBD2. V was pared by 2 bases and J by 5 bases, with 4 bases of the junction left unmatched. CDR1 is SGHTA, CDR2 FQGNSA, per germline. The CDR3 spans 14 residues. The CDR3 nucleotides read TGTGCCAGCAGCTTAAATCGCGGGAGAGATACGCAGTATTTT. Its translation: CASSLNRGRDTQYF.